One T cell receptor (beta chain) is described in this entry. This clonotype was observed once. There is no known antigen for this receptor. No base quality information exists; no much larger clone differs at one position. Weak support is all one read offers. Stable Graves' hyperthyroidism was defined as the absence of progression to ophthalmopathy over 18 months of follow-up. The hyperthyroidism patients were between 18 and 65 years old and newly diagnosed, with a disease duration of less than 2 months. Exclusion was applied to patients with uncontrolled infections, other autoimmune diseases, pregnancy or lactation. Diagnoses relied on clinical symptoms, serum thyroxine and TRAb, thyroid ultrasound and orbital computed tomography. Total RNA was extracted with Trizol reagent, and quality was checked on an Agilent 2100 Bioanalyzer. This specimen belongs to a study of T cells in Graves' hyperthyroidism and ophthalmopathy (dated by TCRdb to the late 2010s). Regarding the study in general: To identify TCR V-J signatures that set the groups apart, the researchers used a discovery cohort of about a hundred patients, made up of roughly 45 with Graves' ophthalmopathy and approximately 57 with stable Graves' hyperthyroidism. Whether ophthalmopathy could be predicted prospectively was tested in an independent validation cohort made up of fewer than 20 hyperthyroidism patients plus 17 patients who later progressed to ophthalmopathy. For training and testing, the roughly 100 patients in the discovery cohort were randomly divided in a 7:3 ratio. The study also compared thyroid tissue and blood T-cell repertoires from several Graves' hyperthyroidism patients. Following sampling, methimazole starting at 30 mg daily was given to hyperthyroidism patients, and high-dose intravenous methylprednisolone was given to ophthalmopathy patients. The paper reports TCR Vbeta CDR3 sequencing of over 120 peripheral blood samples: approximately 41 ophthalmopathy, under 80 hyperthyroidism and 17 progressor patients. Overall study outcomes, separate from this receptor: During validation, the model predicted progression to ophthalmopathy a median of around 7 months ahead of onset, with approximately 70% sensitivity and under 85% specificity. Most expanded thyroid clonotypes (frequency above 0.001) were also detected in blood, a finding suggesting that blood repertoires may reflect thyroid immune responses. In cross-validation, a model built on a 13 V-J signature told ophthalmopathy apart from stable hyperthyroidism with approximately 90% sensitivity and around 81% specificity, and in testing the same model reached 80%/75%. Sample size was not statistically predetermined, and investigators were not blinded to group allocation.

Relative to germline, V is missing 5 bases and J is missing 1 base, with 6 bases of the junction outside any gene match. CDR1 and CDR2 were assigned from the germline V gene as SGHRS and YFSETQ. The CDR3 spans 15 residues, from the cysteine through the phenylalanine. CDR3 DNA is the only sequence kept; it has 45 bases, read in frame from the first base. The TCR beta CDR3 regions were amplified from RNA transcripts. The first round of RT-PCR for the TCR CDR3 was performed with the HTBI primer set and the Qiagen OneStep RT-PCR kit. Libraries were constructed in a second round of multiplex PCR, after which size selection and purification were performed. The libraries were sequenced on an Illumina HiSeq2000 using paired-end 100 bp reads. The study's own analysis went as follows. SOAPnuke was used to process the raw data, throwing out any read that contained adapters or uncalled bases, had a mean Phred below 15, or lacked an exact constant-primer or identifier match. High-quality paired reads were merged with COPE v1.2.5, and unique nucleotide sequences were defined as clonotypes. MiTCR v1.1 was used to align clonotypes to the IMGT TRBV, TRBD and TRBJ reference segments. The analysis included only V-J combinations with a frequency above 0.0001, which together covered 99% to 99.2% of the repertoires. The TCS score was defined as F50 (clonal expansion) divided by E x V (chaos), with BLOSUM62-based TCRdist calculated between CDR3 peptides within each V-J. Welch's t-statistics and random forest reduced 514 V-J features to 10 to 15, which were used in a naive Bayes classifier (R e1071). Thyroid-blood repertoire similarity was quantified with the Morisita-Horn index. The raw public data were reprocessed by TCRdb itself: fastp quality trimming at Q25, MiXCR clonotype calling, in-frame beta chains only. Records with the same CDR3 protein are collapsed into one entry carrying the most frequent genes and DNA. The V and J calls were not made by the authors but by TCRdb's processing. Recorded for this sample are 500,000 to 600,000 distinct CDR3 sequences; roughly 46% of them occurred a single time. The ten most abundant clones make up roughly 7.7% of the sample.

Source material: peripheral blood or thyroid tissue (not recorded which). Here the chain combines TRBV5-1 and TRBJ1-5, with 7 central nucleotides matching TRBD1. This TCR was recovered from a woman between 18 and 29 years old with Graves' hyperthyroidism. The nucleotides are TGCGCCAGCAGTTCTCAGGGGGACAGCAATCAGCCCCAGCATTTT. Its protein is CASSSQGDSNQPQHF.